This T cell receptor (beta chain) was observed in a study of breast tumors, draining lymph nodes, adjacent tissues. This clonotype was observed many times. Its antigen is not identified. TCRdb fed the multiplex PCR reads into MiXCR, producing one record per CDR3 protein. The sample shows about 150,000 distinct CDR3 sequences, 20% to 25% of them seen only once. General study findings and limits: Tumor TCR diversity was below lymph nodes but above nontumor tissue.

The lymph nodes were axillary draining lymph nodes from breast cancer patients. This sequence was found in a female donor with breast cancer. Some clones in this sample may be carry-over from other donors' samples. Sequenced sample: axillary lymph node tissue.

The CDR3 reads CAISESTSGDNEQFF. In DNA form, the CDR3 reads TGTGCCATCAGTGAGTCTACTAGCGGGGACAATGAGCAGTTCTTC. This rearrangement joins TRBV10-3 to TRBJ2-1; 10 bases are a match to TRBD2. V lost 0 bases to trimming and J lost 5 bases; unmatched junction nucleotides: 1. CDR1 and CDR2 from the germline V gene are ENHRY and SYGVKD. This CDR3 region has 15 residues.